The clone carrying this T cell receptor (beta chain) was seen ten or more times. Its antigen is not known. This sample was included in a study of T-cell reconstitution after alpha-beta-depleted transplantation in children. It was with unique molecular identifiers that the TCRbeta library was prepared. TCRdb re-analysed the PCR reads in MiXCR, keeping a single row per CDR3 protein. Of a few hundred thousand distinct CDR3 sequences listed, over 10% are singletons. Study findings and constraints: Hyperexpanded clones declined; after one year, newly produced T cells mostly supplied diversity.

V shed 3 bases and J 5 bases; nucleotides not matched to a gene: 7. This CDR3 contains 14 residues. Germline CDR1 ENHRY, CDR2 SYGVKD. The material sequenced was PBMCs, mostly from graft donor cells, taken 360 days after TCRalphabeta/CD19-depleted stem cell transplant. The TCR sequence derives from a male patient aged 10 to 17 who had a stem cell transplant for acute myeloid leukemia, so the T cells may come from the graft donor. V and J are TRBV10-3 and TRBJ2-7, with 7 positions matching TRBD2. This chain's CDR3 is CAISDVGGGHEQYF. The DNA for the CDR3 is TGTGCCATCAGTGATGTTGGGGGGGGTCACGAGCAGTACTTC.